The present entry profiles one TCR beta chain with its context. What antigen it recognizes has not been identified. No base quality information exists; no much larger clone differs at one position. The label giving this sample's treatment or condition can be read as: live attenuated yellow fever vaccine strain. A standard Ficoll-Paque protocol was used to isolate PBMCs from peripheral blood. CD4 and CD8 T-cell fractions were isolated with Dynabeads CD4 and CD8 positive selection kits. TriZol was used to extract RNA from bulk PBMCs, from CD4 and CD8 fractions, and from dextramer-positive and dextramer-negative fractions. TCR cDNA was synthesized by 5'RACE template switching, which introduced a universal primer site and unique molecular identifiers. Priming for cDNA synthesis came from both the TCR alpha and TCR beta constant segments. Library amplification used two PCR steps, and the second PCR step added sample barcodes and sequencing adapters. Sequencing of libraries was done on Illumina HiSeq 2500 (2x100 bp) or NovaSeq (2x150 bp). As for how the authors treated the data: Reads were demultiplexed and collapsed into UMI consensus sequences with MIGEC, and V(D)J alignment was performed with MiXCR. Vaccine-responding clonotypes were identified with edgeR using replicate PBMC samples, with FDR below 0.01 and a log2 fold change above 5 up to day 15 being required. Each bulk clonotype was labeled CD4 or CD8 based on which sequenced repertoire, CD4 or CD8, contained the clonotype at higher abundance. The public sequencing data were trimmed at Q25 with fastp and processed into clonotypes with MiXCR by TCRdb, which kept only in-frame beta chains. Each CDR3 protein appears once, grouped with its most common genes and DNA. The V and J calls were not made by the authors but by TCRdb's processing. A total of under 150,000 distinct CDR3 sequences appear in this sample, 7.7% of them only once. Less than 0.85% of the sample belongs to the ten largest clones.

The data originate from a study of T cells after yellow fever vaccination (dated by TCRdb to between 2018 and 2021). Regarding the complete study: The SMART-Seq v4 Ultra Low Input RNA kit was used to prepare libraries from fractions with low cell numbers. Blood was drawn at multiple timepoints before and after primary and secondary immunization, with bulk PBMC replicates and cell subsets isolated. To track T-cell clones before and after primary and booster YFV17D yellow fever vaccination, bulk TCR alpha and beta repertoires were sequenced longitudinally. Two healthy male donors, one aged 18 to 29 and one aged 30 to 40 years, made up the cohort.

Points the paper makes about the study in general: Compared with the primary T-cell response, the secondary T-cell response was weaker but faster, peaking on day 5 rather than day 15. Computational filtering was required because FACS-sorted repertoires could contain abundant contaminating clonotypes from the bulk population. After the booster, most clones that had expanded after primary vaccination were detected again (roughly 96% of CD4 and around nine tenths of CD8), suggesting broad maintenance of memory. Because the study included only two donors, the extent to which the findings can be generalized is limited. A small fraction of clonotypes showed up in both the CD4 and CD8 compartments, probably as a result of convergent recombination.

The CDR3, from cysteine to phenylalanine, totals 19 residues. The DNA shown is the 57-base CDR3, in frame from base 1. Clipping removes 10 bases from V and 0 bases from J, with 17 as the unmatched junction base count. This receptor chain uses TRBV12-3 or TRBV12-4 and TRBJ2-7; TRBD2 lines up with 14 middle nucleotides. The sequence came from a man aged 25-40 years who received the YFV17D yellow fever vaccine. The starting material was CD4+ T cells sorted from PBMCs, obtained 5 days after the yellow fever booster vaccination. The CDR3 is CAICPRGTSGRGPSYEQYF. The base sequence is TGTGCCATCTGTCCTAGGGGGACTAGCGGGAGAGGGCCCTCCTACGAGCAGTACTTC.